Below, one T cell receptor (beta chain) is given with its context. Its cognate antigen is unknown. The data stem from a study of cytomegalovirus exposure and HLA in healthy donors. Findings and limits, study-wide: A later analysis found that most CMV-associated TCR beta chains appeared HLA-restricted.

CDR1 is SGHDT and CDR2 is YYEEEE in the germline V gene. The J segment lost 6 bases and the V segment lost 7 bases, leaving 12 bases of the junction unmatched. This CDR3 is built from 15 residues. These donors, healthy bone marrow donors, were studied. The PCR contained 60 Vbeta and 13 Jbeta primers. Assay: immunoSEQ multiplex PCR; the TCRdb copy retains only in-frame clones and omits some. The table has about 120,000 clones, about 80% seen once. The source is a man aged 25-45 years in good health and CMV-seronegative. Input material: PBMCs. The gene calls are TRBV5-6 and TRBJ1-1; 10 bases align to TRBD1. The CDR3 nucleotides read TGTGCCAGCCAAGACAGGGGGCAGATGGGGGCTGAAGCTTTCTTT. Translating gives CASQDRGQMGAEAFF.